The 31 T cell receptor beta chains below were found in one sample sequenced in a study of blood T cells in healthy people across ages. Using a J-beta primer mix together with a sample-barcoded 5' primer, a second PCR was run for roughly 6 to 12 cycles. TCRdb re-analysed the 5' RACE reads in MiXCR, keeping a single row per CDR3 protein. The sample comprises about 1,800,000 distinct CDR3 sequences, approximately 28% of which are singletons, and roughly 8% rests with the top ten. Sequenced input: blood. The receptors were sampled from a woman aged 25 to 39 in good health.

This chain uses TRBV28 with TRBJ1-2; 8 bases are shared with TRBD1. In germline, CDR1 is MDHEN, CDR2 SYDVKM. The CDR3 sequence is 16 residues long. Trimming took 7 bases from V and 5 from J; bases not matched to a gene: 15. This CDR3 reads CASIVSGGSGGYGYTF. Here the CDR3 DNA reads TGTGCCAGCATCGTATCAGGGGGCAGCGGGGGATATGGCTACACCTTC.

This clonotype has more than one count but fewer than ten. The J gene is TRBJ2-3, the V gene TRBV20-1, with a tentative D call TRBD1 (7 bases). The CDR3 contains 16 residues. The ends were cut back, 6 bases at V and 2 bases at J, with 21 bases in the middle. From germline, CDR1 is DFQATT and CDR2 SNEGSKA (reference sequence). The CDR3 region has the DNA TGCAGTGCACTCAGGGGGGACTTATCCTCCACAGATACGCAGTATTTT. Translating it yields CSALRGDLSSTDTQYF.

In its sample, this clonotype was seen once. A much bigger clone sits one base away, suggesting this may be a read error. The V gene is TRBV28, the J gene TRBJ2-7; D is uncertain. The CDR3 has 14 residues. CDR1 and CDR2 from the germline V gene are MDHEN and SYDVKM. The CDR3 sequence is CASSLFTGSCEQYF. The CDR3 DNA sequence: TGTGCCAGCAGTTTATTCACGGGCTCCTGCGAGCAGTACTTC.

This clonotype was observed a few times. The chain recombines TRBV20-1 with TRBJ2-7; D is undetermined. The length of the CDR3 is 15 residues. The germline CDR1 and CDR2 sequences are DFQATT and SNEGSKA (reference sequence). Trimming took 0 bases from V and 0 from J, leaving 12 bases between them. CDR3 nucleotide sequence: TGCAGTGCTAGAGAGTGGACCGGTTCCTCCTACGAGCAGTACTTC. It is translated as CSAREWTGSSYEQYF.

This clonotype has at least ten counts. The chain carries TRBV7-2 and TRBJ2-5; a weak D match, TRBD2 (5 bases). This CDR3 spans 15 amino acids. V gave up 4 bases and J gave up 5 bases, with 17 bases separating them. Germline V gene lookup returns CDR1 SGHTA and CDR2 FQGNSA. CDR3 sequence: CASSSESGRAETQYF. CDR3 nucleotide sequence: TGTGCCAGCAGCTCTGAATCCGGGCGGGCGGAGACCCAGTACTTC.

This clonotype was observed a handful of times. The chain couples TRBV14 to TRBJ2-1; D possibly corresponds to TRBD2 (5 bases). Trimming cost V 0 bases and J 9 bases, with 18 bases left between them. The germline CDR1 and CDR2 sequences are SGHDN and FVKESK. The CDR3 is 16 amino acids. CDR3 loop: CASSQDWGEVGSEQFF. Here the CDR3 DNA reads TGTGCCAGCAGCCAAGATTGGGGAGAGGTGGGGAGTGAGCAGTTCTTC.

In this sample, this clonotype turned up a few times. The CDR3 loop is CASSPQGLGFDTELGYGYTF. CDR3 nucleotides: TGTGCCAGCAGCCCTCAGGGGTTAGGCTTCGATACTGAGCTGGGATATGGCTACACCTTC. The chain is built from TRBV7-2 and TRBJ1-2; tentatively, D is TRBD1 (6 bases). In germline, CDR1 is SGHTA, CDR2 FQGNSA. Trimming cost V 5 bases and J 5 bases, with 33 bases left between them. The CDR3 length is 20 residues.

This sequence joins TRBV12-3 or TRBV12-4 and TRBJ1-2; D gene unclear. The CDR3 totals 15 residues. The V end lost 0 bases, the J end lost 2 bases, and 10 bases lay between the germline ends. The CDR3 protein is CASSLAEAPNYGYTF. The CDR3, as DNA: TGTGCCAGCAGTTTAGCCGAGGCACCCAACTATGGCTACACCTTC.

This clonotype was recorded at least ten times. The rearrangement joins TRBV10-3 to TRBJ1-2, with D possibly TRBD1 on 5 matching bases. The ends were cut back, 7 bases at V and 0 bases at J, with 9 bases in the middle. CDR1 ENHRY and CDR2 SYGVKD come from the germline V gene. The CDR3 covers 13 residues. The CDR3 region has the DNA TGTGCCATCAAAGGGACGTCTAACTATGGCTACACCTTC. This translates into CAIKGTSNYGYTF.

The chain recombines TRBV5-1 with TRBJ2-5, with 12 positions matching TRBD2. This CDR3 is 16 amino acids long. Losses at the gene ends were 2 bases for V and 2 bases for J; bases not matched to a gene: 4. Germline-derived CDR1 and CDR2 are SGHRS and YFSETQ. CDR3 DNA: TGCGCCAGCAGCTTCCCCCTAGCGGGGGGGCAAGAGACCCAGTACTTC. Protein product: CASSFPLAGGQETQYF.

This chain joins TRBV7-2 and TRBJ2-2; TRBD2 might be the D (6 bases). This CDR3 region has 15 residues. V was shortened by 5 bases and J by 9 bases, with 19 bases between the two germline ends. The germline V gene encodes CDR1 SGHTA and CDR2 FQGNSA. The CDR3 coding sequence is TGTGCCAGCAGCCTAAACGGTTCGGGGAGGCGGGAGCTGTTTTTT. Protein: CASSLNGSGRRELFF.

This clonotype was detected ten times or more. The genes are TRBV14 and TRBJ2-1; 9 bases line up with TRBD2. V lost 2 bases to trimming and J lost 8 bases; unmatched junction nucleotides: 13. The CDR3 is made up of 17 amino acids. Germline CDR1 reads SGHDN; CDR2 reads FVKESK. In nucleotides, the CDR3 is TGTGCCAGCAGCCAACCCCCGGACTGGCGGGGGGGAGATGAGCAGTTCTTC. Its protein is CASSQPPDWRGGDEQFF.

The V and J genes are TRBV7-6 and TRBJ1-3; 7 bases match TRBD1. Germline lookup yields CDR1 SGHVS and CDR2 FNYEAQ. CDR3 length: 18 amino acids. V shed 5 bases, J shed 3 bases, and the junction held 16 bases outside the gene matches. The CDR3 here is CASSGRQGSLESGNTIYF. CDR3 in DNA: TGTGCCAGCAGCGGGAGACAGGGTAGTCTGGAGAGTGGAAACACCATATATTTT.

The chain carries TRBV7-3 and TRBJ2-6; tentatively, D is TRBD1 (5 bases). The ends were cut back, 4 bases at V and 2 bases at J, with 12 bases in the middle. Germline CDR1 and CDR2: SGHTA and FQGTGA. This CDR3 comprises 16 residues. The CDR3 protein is CASSWGPAAGANVLTF. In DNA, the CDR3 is TGTGCCAGCAGCTGGGGCCCTGCCGCTGGGGCCAACGTCCTGACTTTC.

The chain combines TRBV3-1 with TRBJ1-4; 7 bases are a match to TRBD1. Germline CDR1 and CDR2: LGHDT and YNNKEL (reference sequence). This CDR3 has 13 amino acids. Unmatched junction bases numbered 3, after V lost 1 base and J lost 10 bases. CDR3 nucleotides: TGTGCCAGCAGCCAAGTAGGGGGCGGAAAACTGTTTTTT. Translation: CASSQVGGGKLFF.

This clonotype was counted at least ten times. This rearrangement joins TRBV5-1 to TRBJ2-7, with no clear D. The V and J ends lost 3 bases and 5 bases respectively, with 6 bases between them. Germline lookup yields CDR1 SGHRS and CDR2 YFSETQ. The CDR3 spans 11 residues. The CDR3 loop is CASSYGHEQYF. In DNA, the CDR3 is TGCGCCAGCAGCTACGGTCACGAGCAGTACTTC.

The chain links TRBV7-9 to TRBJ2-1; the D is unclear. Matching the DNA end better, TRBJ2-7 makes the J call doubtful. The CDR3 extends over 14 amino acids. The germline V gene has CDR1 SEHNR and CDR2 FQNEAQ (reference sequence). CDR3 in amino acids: CASSSASSYNEQYF. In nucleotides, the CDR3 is TGTGCCAGCAGCTCCGCTTCCAGTTACAATGAGCAGTACTTC.

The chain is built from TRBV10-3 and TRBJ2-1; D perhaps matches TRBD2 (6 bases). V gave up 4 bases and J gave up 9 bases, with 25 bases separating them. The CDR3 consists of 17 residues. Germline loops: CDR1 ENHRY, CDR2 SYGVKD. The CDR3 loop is CAISGGERLLQGSEQFF. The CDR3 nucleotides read TGTGCCATCAGTGGGGGGGAGCGACTACTACAAGGGAGTGAGCAGTTCTTC.

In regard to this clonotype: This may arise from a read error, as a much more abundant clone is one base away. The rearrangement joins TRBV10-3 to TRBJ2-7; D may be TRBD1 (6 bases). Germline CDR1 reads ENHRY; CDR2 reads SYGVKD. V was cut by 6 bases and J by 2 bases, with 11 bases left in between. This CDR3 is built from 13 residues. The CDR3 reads CAIRRDTAYEQYF. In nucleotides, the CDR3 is TGTGCCATCAGACGGGACACCGCCTACGAGCAGTACTTC.

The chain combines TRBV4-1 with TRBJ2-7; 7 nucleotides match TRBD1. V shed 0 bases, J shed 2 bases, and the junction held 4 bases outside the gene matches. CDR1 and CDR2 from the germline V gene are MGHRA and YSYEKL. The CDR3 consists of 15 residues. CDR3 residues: CASSQDSQGAYEQYF. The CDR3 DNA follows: TGCGCCAGCAGCCAAGATAGCCAGGGGGCCTACGAGCAGTACTTC.

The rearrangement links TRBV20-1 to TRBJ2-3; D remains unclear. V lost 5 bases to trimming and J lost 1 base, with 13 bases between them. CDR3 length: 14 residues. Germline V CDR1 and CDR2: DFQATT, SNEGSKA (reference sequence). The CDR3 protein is CSAAAVRGTDTQYF. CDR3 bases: TGCAGTGCTGCGGCCGTCCGGGGCACAGATACGCAGTATTTT.

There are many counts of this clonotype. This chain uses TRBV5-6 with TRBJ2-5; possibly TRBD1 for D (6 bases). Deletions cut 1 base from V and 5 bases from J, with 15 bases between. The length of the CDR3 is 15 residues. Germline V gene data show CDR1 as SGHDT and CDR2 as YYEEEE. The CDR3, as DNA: TGTGCCAGCAGCTTGCCAGACAGGCCAGGGGAGACCCAGTACTTC. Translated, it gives CASSLPDRPGETQYF.

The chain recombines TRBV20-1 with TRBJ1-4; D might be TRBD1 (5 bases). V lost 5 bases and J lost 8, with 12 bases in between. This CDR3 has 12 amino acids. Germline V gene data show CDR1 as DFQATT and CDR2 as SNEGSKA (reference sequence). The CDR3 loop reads CSAGASEEKLFF. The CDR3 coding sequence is TGCAGTGCTGGGGCCTCTGAGGAAAAACTGTTTTTT.

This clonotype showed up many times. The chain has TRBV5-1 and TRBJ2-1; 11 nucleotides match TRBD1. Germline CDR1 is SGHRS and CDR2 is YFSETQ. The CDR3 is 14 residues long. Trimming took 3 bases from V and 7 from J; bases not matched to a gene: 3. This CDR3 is CASSSGQGANEQFF. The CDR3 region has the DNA TGCGCCAGCAGCTCTGGACAGGGGGCAAATGAGCAGTTCTTC.

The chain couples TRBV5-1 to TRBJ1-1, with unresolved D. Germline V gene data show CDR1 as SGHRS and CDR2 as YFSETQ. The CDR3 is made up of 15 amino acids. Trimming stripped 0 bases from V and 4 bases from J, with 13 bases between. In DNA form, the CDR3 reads TGCGCCAGCAGCTTGGGTGTCGGATTAGGCACTGAAGCTTTCTTT. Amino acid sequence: CASSLGVGLGTEAFF.

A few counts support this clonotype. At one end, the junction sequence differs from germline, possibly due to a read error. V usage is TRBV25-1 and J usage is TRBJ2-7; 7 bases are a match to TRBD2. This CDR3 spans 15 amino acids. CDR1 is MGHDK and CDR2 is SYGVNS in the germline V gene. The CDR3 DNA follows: TGTGCCATCAGTGAAAGCGGGGTGGGGCTCTACGAGCAGTACTTC. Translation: CAISESGVGLYEQYF.

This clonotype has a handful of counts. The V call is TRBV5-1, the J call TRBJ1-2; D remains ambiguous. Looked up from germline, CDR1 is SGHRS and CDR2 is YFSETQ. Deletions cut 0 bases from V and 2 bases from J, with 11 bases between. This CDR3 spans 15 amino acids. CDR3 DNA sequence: TGCGCCAGCAGCTTGGTTTCAGTGCCCAACTATGGCTACACCTTC. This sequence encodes CASSLVSVPNYGYTF.

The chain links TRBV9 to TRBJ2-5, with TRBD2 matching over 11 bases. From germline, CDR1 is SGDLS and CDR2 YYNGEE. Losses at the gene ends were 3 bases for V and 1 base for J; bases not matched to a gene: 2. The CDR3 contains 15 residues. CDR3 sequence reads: CASSGTSGSQETQYF. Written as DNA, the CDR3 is TGTGCCAGCAGCGGGACTAGCGGGTCCCAAGAGACCCAGTACTTC. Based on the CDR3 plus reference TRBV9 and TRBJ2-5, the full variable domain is DSGVTQTPKHLITATGQRVTLRCSPRSGDLSVYWYQQSLDQGLQFLIQYYNGEERAKGNILERFSAQQFPDLHSELNLSSLELGDSALYFCASSGTSGSQETQYFGPGTRLLVL.

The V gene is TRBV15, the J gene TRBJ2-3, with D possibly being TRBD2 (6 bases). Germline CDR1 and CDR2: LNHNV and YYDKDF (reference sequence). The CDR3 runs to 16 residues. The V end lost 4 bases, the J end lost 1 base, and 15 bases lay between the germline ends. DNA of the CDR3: TGTGCCACCAGCACTCCACCGGGACTCCGCACAGATACGCAGTATTTT. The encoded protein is CATSTPPGLRTDTQYF.

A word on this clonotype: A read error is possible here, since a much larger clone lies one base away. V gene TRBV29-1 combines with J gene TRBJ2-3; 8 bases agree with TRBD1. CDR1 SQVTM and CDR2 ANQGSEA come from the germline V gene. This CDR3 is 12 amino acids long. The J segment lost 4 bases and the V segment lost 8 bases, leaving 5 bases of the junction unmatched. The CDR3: CSPGQGPDTQYF. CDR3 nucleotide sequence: TGCAGCCCTGGACAGGGTCCAGATACGCAGTATTTT.

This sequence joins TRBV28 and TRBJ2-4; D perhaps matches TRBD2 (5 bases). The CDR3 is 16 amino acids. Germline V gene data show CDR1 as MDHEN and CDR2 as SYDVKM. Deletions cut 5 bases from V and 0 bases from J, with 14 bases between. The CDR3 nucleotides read TGTGCCAGCAGTCTAACGATGGACTTAGCCAAAAACATTCAGTACTTC. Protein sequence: CASSLTMDLAKNIQYF.